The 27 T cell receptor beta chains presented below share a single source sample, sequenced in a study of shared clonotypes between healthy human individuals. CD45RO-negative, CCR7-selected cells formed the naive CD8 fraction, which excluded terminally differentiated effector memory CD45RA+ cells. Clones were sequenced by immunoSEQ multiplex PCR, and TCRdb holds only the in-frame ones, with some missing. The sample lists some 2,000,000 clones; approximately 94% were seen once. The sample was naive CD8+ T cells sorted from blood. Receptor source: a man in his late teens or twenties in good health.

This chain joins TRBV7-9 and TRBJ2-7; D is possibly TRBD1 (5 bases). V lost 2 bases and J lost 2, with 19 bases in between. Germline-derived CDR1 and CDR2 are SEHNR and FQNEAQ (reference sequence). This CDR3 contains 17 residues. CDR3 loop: CASSLPPGQGLTYEQYF. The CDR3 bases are TGTGCCAGCAGCTTACCGCCGGGCCAGGGCCTGACCTACGAGCAGTACTTC.

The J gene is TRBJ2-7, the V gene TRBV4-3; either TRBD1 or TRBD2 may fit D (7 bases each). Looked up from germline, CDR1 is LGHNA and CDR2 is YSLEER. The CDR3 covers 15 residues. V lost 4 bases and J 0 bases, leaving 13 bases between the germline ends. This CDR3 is CASSLQGGGSYEQYF. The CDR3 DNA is TGCGCCAGCAGCCTGCAGGGGGGGGGCTCCTACGAGCAGTACTTC.

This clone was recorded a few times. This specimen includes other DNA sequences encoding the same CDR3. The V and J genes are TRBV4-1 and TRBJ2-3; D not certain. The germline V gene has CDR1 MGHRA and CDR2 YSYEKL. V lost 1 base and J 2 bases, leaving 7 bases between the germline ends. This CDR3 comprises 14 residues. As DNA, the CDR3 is TGCGCCAGCAGCCAAGCCGGGTCCACAGATACGCAGTATTTT. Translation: CASSQAGSTDTQYF.

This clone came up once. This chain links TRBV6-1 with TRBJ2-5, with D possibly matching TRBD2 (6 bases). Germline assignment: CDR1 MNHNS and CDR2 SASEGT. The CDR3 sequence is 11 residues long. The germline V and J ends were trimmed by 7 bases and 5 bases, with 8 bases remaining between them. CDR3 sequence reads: CASTGGETQYF. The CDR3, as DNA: TGTGCCAGCACTGGGGGGGAGACCCAGTACTTC.

CDR3 sequence: CASGPGRSSYEQYF. In nucleotides, the CDR3 is TGTGCCAGCGGTCCCGGGCGGAGCTCCTACGAGCAGTACTTC. The V and J genes are TRBV13 and TRBJ2-7, with D unresolved. Germline V gene data show CDR1 as PRHDT and CDR2 as FYEKMQ (reference sequence). The V and J ends lost 8 bases and 0 bases respectively, with 14 bases between them. This CDR3 has 14 residues.

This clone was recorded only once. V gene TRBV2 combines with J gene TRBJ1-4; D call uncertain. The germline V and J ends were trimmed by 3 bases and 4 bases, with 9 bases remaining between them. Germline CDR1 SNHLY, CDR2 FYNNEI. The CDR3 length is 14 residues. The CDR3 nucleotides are TGTGCCAGCAGTGACACAAAGAGTAATGAAAAACTGTTTTTT. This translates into CASSDTKSNEKLFF.

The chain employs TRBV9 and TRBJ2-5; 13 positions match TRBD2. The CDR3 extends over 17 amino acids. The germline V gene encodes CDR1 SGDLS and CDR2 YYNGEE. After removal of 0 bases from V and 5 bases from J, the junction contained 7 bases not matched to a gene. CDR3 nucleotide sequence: TGTGCCAGCAGCGTAGCGGGACTAGCGGGATCCGGCGAGACCCAGTACTTC. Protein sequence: CASSVAGLAGSGETQYF. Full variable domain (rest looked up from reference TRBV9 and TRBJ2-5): DSGVTQTPKHLITATGQRVTLRCSPRSGDLSVYWYQQSLDQGLQFLIQYYNGEERAKGNILERFSAQQFPDLHSELNLSSLELGDSALYFCASSVAGLAGSGETQYFGPGTRLLVL.

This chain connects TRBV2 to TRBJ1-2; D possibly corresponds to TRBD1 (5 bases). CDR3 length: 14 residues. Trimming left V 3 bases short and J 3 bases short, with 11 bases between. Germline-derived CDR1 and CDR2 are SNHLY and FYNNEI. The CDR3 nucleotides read TGTGCCAGCAGTGACAGGGAAGATTACTATGGCTACACCTTC. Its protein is CASSDREDYYGYTF.

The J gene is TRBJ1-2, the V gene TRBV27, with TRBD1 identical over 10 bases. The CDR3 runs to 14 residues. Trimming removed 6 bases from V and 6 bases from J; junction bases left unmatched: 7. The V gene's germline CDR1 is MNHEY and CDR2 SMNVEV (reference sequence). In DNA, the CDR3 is TGTGCCAGCAGGACAGGGGGCGGCATGGATGGCTACACCTTC. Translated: CASRTGGGMDGYTF.

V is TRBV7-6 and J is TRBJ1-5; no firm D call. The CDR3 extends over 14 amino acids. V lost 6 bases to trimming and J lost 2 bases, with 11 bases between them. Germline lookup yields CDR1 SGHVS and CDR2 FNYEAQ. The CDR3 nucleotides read TGTGCCAGCAGTGCGGGTTCGGGCAATCAGCCCCAGCATTTT. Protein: CASSAGSGNQPQHF.

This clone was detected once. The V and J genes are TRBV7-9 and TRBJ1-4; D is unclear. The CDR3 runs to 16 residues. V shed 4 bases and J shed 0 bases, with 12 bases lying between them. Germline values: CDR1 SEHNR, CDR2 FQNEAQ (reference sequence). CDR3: CASSSREDATNEKLFF. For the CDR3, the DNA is TGTGCCAGCAGCTCCCGGGAGGACGCAACTAATGAAAAACTGTTTTTT.

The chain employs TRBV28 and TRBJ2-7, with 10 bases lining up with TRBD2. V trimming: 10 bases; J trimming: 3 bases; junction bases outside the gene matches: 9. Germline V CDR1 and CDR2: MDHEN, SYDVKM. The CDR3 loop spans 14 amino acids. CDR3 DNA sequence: TGTGCCACCGAAGCGGGGGGGCAAGACTACGAGCAGTACTTC. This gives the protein CATEAGGQDYEQYF.

The CDR3 DNA sequence: TGTGCCAGTAAAGTAACATTCGTCTCTCAAGAGACCCAGTACTTC. The encoded protein is CASKVTFVSQETQYF. The V and J genes are TRBV6-6 and TRBJ2-5, with D hard to call. Trimming removed 9 bases at V and 2 bases at J, with 19 bases between. The CDR3 has 15 amino acids. Germline assignment: CDR1 MNHNY and CDR2 SVGAGI (reference sequence).

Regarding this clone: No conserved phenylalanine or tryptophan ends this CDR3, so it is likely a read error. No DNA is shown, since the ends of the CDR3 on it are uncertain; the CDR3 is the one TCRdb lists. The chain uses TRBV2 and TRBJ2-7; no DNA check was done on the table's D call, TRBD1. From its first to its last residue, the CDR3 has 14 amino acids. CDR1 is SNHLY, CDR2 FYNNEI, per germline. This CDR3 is CASRPGQPEGEQYP.

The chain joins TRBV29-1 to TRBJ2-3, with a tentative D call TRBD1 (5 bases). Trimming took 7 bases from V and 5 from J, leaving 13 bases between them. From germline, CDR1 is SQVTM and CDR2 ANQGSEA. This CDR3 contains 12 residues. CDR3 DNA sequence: TGCAGCGCTAATAGGGGTGAAGATACGCAGTATTTT. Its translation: CSANRGEDTQYF.

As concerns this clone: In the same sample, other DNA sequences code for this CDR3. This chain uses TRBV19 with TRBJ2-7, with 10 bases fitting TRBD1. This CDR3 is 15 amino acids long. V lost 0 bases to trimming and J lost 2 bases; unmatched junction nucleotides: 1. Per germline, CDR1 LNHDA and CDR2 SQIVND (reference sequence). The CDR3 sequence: CASSIEGTGAYEQYF. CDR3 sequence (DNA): TGTGCCAGTAGTATAGAGGGGACAGGGGCCTACGAGCAGTACTTC.

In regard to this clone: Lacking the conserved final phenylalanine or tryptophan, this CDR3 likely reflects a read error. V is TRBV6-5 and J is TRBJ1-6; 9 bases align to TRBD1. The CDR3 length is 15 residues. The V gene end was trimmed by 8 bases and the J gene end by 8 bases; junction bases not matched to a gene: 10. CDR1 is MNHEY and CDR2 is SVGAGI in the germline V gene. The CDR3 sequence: CASGQDRGLDSPLHL. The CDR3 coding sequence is TGTGCCAGCGGGCAGGACAGGGGCTTGGATTCACCCCTCCACCTT.

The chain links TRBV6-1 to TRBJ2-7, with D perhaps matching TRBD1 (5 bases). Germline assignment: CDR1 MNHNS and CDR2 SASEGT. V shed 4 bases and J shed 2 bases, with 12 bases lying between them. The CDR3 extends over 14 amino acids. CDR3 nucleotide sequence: TGTGCCAGCAGTGCAAGGACATCACCCTACGAGCAGTACTTC. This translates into CASSARTSPYEQYF.

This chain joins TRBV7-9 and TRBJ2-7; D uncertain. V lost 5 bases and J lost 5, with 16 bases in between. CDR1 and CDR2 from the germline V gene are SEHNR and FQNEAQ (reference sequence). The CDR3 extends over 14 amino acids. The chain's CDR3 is CASSSSPPVDEQYF. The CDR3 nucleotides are TGTGCCAGCAGCAGCTCCCCCCCGGTGGACGAGCAGTACTTC.

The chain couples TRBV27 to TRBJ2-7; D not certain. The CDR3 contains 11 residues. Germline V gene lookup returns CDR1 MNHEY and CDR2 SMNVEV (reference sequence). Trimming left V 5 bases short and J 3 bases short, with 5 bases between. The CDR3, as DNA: TGTGCCAGCAGTGTAGGCTACGAGCAGTACTTC. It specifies CASSVGYEQYF.

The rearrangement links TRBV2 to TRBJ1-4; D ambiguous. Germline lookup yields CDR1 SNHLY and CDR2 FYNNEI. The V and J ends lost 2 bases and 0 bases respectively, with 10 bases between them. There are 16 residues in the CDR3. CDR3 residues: CASSETTWATNEKLFF. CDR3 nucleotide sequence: TGTGCCAGCAGTGAAACTACTTGGGCAACTAATGAAAAACTGTTTTTT.

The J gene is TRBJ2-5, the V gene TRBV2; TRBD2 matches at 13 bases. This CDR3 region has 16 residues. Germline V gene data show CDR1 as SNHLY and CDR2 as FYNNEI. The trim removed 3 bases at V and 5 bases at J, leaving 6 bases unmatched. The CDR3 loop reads CASSDRGLAGYETQYF. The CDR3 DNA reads TGTGCCAGCAGTGACCGGGGACTAGCGGGGTACGAGACCCAGTACTTC.

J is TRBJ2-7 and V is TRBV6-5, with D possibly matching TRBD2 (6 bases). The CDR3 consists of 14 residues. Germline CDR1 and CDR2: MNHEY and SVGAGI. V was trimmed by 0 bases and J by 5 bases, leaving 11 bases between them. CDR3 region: CASSYSTWGDEQYF. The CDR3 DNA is TGTGCCAGCAGTTACTCGACTTGGGGGGACGAGCAGTACTTC.

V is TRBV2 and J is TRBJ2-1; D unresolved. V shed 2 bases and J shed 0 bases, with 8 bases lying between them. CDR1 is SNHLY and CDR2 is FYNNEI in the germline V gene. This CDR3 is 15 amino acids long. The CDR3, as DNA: TGTGCCAGCAGTGAACTCAGTGACTCCTACAATGAGCAGTTCTTC. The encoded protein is CASSELSDSYNEQFF.

CDR3: CASSDSWEGAPIFPNVLTF. CDR3 DNA: TGTGCCAGCAGTGATTCTTGGGAAGGGGCGCCTATCTTTCCCAACGTCCTGACTTTC. This chain connects TRBV2 to TRBJ2-6, with D perhaps matching TRBD1 (5 bases). The CDR3 runs 19 residues. The germline V gene encodes CDR1 SNHLY and CDR2 FYNNEI. V was cut by 3 bases and J by 8 bases, with 26 bases left in between.

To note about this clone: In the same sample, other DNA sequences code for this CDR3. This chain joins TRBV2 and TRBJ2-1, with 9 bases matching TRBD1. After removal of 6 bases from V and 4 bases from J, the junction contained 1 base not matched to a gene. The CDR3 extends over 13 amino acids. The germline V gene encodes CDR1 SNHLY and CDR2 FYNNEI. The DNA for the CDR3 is TGTGCCAGCAGGGACAGGGGATACAATGAGCAGTTCTTC. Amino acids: CASRDRGYNEQFF.

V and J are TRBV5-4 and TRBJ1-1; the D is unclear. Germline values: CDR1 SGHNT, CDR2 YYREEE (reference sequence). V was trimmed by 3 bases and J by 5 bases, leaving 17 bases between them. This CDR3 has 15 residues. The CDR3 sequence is CASSSRTNPGTEAFF. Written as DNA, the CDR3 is TGTGCCAGCAGCTCGAGGACCAATCCGGGGACTGAAGCTTTCTTT.